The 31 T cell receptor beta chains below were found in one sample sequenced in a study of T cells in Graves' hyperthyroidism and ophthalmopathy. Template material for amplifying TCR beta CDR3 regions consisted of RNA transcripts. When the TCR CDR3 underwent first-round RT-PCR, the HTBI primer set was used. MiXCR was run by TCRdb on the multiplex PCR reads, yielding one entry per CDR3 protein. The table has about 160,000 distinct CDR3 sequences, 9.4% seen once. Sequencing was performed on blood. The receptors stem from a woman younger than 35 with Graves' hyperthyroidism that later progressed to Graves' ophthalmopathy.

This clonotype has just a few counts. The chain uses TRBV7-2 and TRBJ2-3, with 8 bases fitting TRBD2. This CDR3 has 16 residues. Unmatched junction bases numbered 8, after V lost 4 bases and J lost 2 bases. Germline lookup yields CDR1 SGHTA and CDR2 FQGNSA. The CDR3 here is CASSSLAGYPTDTQYF. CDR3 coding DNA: TGTGCCAGCAGCTCTTTAGCGGGGTACCCCACAGATACGCAGTATTTT.

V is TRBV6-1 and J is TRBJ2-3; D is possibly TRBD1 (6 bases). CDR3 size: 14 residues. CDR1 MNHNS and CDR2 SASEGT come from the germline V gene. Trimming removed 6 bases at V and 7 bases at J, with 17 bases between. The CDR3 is CASSSDRVANTQYF. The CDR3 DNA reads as TGTGCCAGCAGCTCGGACAGAGTAGCTAATACGCAGTATTTT.

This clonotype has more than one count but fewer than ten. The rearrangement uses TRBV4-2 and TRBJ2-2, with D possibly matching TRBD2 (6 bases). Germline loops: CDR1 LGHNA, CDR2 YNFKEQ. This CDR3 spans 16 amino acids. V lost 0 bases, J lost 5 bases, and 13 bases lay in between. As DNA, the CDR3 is TGTGCCAGCAGCCAAGAGACGGGAGTTTATACCGGGGAGCTGTTTTTT. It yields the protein CASSQETGVYTGELFF.

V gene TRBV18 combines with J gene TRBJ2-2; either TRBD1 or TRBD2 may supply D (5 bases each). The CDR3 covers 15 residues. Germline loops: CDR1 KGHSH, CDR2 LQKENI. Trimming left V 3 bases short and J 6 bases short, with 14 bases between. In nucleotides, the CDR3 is TGTGCCAGCTCACCGCCCGGGACCCCTGCCGGGGAGCTGTTTTTT. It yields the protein CASSPPGTPAGELFF. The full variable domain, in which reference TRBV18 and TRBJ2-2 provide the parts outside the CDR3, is NAGVMQNPRHLVRRRGQEARLRCSPMKGHSHVYWYRQLPEEGLKFMVYLQKENIIDESGMPKERFSAEFPKEGPSILRIQQVVRGDSAAYFCASSPPGTPAGELFFGEGSRLTVL.

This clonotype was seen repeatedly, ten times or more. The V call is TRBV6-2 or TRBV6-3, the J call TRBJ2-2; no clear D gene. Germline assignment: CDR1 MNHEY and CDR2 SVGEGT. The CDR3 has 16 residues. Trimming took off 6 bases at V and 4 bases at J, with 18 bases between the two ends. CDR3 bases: TGTGCCAGCAGGACCCCAAGCTTCGGATCCACCGGGGAGCTGTTTTTT. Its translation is CASRTPSFGSTGELFF.

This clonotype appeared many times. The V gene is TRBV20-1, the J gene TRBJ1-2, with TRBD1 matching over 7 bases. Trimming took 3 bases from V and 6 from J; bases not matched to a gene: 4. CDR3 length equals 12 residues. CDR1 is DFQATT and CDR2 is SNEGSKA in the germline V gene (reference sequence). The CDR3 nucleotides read TGCAGTGCTAGGACAGGGAAAAATGGCTACACCTTC. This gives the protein CSARTGKNGYTF.

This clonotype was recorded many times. The CDR3 DNA reads TGTGCCAGCAGCGTGGGGTGGGGGGGGCTCTCCGAGCAGTACTTC. Translating gives CASSVGWGGLSEQYF. This chain connects TRBV9 to TRBJ2-7, with a possible D match to TRBD2 (7 bases). The CDR3 spans 15 residues. Germline V gene sequence: CDR1 SGDLS, CDR2 YYNGEE. The V end was cut by 2 bases, the J end by 6 bases, with 18 bases between.

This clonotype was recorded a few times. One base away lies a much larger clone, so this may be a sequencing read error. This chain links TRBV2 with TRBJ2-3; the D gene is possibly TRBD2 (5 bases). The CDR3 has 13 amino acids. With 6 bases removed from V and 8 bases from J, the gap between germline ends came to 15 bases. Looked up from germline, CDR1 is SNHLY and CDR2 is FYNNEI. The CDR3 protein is CASRAGRRSTQYF. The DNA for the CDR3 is TGTGCCAGCAGGGCGGGCCGTCGCAGTACGCAGTATTTT.

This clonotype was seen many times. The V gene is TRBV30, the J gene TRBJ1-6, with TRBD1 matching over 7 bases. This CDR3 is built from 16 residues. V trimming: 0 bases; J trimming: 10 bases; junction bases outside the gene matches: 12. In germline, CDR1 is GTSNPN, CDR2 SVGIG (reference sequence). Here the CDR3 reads CAWSVRLQGSISPLHF. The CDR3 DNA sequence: TGTGCCTGGAGTGTGCGCTTACAGGGGAGTATCTCACCCCTCCACTTT.

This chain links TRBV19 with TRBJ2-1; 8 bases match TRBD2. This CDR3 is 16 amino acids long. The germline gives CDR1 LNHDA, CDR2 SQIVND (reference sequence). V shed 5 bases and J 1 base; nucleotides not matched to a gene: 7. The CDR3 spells CASSAGTRGSYNEQFF. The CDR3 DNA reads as TGTGCCAGTAGTGCCGGGACTAGAGGTTCCTACAATGAGCAGTTCTTC. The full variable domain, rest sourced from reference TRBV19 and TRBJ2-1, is DGGITQSPKYLFRKEGQNVTLSCEQNLNHDAMYWYRQDPGQGLRLIYYSQIVNDFQKGDIAEGYSVSREKKESFPLTVTSAQKNPTAFYLCASSAGTRGSYNEQFFGPGTRLTVL.

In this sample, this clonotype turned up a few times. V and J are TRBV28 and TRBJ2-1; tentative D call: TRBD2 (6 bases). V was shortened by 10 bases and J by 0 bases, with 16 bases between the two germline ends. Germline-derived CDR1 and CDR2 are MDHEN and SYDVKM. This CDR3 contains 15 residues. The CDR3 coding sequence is TGTGCCACCCTACAGGACTACCTCTCCTACAATGAGCAGTTCTTC. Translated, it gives CATLQDYLSYNEQFF.

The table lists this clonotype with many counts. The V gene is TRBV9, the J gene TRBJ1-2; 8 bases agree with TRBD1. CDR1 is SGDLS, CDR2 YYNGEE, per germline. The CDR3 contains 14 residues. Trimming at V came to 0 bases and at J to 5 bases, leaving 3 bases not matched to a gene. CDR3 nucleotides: TGTGCCAGCAGCGTAGCGGACAGGGAATATGGCTACACCTTC. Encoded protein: CASSVADREYGYTF.

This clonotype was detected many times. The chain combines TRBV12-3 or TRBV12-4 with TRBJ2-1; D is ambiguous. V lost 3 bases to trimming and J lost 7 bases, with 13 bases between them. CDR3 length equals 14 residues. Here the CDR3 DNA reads TGTGCCAGCAGTTTTCTCGCGTACTTGAATGAGCAGTTCTTC. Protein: CASSFLAYLNEQFF.

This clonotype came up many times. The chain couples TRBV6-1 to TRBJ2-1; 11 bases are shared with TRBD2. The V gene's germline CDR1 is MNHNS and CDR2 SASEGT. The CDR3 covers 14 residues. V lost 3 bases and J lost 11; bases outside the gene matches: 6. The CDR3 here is CASSDLGLAAKQFF. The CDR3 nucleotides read TGTGCCAGCAGTGACTTGGGACTAGCGGCAAAGCAGTTCTTC.

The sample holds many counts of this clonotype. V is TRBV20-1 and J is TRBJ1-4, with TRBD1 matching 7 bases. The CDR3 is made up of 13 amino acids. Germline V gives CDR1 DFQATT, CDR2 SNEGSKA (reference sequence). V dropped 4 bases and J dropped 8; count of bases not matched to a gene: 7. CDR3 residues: CSAIEGAGEKLFF. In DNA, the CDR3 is TGCAGTGCTATAGAGGGGGCAGGGGAAAAACTGTTTTTT.

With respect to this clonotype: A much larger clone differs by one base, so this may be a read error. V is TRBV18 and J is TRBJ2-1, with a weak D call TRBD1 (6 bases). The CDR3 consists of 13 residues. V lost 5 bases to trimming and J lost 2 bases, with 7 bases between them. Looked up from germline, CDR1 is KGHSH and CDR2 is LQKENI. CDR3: CASSTGPYNEQFF. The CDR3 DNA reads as TGTGCCAGCTCAACAGGGCCCTACAATGAGCAGTTCTTC. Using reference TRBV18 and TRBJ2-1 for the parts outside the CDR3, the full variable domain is NAGVMQNPRHLVRRRGQEARLRCSPMKGHSHVYWYRQLPEEGLKFMVYLQKENIIDESGMPKERFSAEFPKEGPSILRIQQVVRGDSAAYFCASSTGPYNEQFFGPGTRLTVL.

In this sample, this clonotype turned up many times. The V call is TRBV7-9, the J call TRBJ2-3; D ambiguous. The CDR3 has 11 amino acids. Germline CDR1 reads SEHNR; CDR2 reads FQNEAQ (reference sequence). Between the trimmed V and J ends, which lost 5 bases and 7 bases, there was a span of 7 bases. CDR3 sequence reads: CASSDSNTQYF. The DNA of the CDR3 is TGTGCCAGCAGCGATAGTAATACGCAGTATTTT.

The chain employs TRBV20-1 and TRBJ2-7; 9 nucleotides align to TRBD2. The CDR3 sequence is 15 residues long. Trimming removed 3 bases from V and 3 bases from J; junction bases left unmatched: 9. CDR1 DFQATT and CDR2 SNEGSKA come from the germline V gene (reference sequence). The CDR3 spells CSARSRLAGIYEQYF. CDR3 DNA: TGCAGTGCTAGGTCGCGGCTAGCGGGGATCTACGAGCAGTACTTC.

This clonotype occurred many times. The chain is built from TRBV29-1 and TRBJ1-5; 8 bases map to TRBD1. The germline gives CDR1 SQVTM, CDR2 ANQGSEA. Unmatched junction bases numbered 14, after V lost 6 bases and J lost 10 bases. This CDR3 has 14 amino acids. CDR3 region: CSVVLGDRGSPQHF. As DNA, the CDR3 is TGCAGCGTCGTATTAGGCGACAGGGGATCCCCCCAGCATTTT.

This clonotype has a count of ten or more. The CDR3 DNA reads TGCAGTGCTAGAGATCGTCGGAGACTCACAGATACGCAGTATTTT. This sequence encodes CSARDRRRLTDTQYF. The chain uses TRBV20-1 and TRBJ2-3, with D uncertain. Trimming cost V 0 bases and J 2 bases, with 12 bases left between them. Germline V gene sequence: CDR1 DFQATT, CDR2 SNEGSKA (reference sequence). This CDR3 region has 15 residues.

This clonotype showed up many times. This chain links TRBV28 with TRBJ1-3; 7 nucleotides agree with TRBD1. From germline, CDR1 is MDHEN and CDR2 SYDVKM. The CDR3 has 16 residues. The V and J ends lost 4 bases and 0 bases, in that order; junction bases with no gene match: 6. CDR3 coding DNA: TGTGCCAGCAGTTCCCCCGGACAGGACTCTGGAAACACCATATATTTT. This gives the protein CASSSPGQDSGNTIYF.

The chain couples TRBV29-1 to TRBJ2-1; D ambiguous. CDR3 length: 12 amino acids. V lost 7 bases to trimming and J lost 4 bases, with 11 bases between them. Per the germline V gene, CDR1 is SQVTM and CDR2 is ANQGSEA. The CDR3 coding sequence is TGCAGCGCCCTAGGTTCTTACAATGAGCAGTTCTTC. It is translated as CSALGSYNEQFF.

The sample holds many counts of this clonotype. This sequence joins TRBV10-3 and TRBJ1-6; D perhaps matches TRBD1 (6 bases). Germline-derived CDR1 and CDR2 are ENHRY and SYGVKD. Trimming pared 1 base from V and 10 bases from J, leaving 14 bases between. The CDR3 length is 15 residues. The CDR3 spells CAISEWGQGGSPLHF. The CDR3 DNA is TGTGCCATCAGTGAGTGGGGGCAGGGCGGATCACCCCTCCACTTT.

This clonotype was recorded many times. The CDR3 region is CAWSPFLGGPSYEQYF. CDR3 in DNA: TGTGCCTGGAGTCCCTTTCTCGGCGGCCCATCCTACGAGCAGTACTTC. The chain links TRBV30 to TRBJ2-7; D uncertain. The germline V gene has CDR1 GTSNPN and CDR2 SVGIG (reference sequence). The CDR3 covers 16 residues. V was trimmed by 2 bases and J by 1 base, leaving 18 bases between them.

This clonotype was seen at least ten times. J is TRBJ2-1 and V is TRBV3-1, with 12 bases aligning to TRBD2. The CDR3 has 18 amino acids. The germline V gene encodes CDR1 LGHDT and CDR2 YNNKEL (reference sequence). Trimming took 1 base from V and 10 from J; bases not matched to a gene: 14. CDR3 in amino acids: CASSQVGGTSGRQVEQFF. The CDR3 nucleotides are TGTGCCAGCAGCCAAGTCGGGGGCACTAGCGGGAGGCAAGTGGAGCAGTTCTTC.

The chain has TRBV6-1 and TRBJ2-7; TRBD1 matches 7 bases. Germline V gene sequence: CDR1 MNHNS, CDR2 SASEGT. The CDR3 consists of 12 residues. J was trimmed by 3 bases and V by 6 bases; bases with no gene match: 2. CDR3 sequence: CASSTGVYEQYF. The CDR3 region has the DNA TGTGCCAGCAGCACAGGGGTCTACGAGCAGTACTTC.

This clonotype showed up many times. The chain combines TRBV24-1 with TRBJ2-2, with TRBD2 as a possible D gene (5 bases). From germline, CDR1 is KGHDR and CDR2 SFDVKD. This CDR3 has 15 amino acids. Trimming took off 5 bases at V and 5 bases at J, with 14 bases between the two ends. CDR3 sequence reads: CATSVQVAGTGELFF. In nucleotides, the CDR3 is TGTGCCACCAGTGTTCAAGTTGCGGGTACCGGGGAGCTGTTTTTT.

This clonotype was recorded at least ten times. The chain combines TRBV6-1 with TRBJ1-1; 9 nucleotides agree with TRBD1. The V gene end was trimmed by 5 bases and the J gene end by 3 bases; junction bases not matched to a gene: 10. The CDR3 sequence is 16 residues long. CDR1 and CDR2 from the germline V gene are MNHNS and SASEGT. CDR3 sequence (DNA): TGTGCCAGCAGTTCTTACTTAGACAGGGGGGACACTGAAGCTTTCTTT. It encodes CASSSYLDRGDTEAFF.

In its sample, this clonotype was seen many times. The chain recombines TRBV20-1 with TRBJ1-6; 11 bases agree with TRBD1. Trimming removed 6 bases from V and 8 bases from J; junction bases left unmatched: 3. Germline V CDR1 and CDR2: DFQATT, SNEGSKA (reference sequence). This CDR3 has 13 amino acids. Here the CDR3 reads CSAPGQGDSPLHF. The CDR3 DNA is TGCAGTGCCCCGGGACAGGGGGATTCACCCCTCCACTTT.

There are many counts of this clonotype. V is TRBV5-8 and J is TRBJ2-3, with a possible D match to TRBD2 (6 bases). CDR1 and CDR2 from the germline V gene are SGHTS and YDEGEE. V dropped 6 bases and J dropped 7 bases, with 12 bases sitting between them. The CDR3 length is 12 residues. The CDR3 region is CASTLAGNTQYF. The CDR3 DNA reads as TGTGCCAGCACCCTGGCGGGGAATACGCAGTATTTT.

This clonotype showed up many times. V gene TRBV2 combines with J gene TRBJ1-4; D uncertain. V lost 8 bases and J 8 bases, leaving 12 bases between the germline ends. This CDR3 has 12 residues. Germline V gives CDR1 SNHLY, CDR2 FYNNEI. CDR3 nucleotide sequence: TGTGCCAGCGGTACCTTGGGGGAAAAACTGTTTTTT. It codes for CASGTLGEKLFF.